This TCR beta chain was sequenced in a study of T-cell reconstitution after alpha-beta-depleted transplantation in children. Regarding the study as a whole: Expanded graft clones numbering several hundred reportedly gave rise to alpha-beta T cells about two months after transplant. Once a year had passed after transplant, T-cell counts and diversity came mostly from newly produced T cells.

This clonotype was found many times. Antigen unknown. Trimming at V came to 2 bases and at J to 4 bases, leaving 1 base not matched to a gene. This CDR3 spans 14 amino acids. Germline CDR1 SGHAT, CDR2 FQNNGV. The TCRbeta library incorporated unique molecular identifiers. TCRdb re-analysed the PCR reads in MiXCR, keeping a single row per CDR3 protein. The data show about 470,000 distinct CDR3 sequences, 43% seen once. The sequence came from a girl aged 2 to 9 with aplastic anemia, due to receive a stem cell transplant. The chain carries TRBV11-2 and TRBJ1-4; 7 nucleotides line up with TRBD1. The material sequenced was PBMCs, taken before TCRalphabeta/CD19-depleted stem cell transplant. CDR3 sequence: CASSLSGGNEKLFF. The CDR3 coding sequence is TGTGCCAGCAGCTTATCAGGGGGTAATGAAAAACTGTTTTTT.